What follows are 18 T cell receptor beta chains derived from one specimen sequenced in a study of post-analysis software for immune sequencing data. General observations from the study: Relative to controls, patients had about 5 TRBV segments at higher frequency, with TRBV5-6, TRBV5-1 and TRBV20-1 among these.

No antigen has been assigned to these receptors. Carried by the TCR beta cDNA libraries were unique molecular identifiers. Each CDR3 protein is one row after TCRdb ran MiXCR on the PCR reads. This table holds about 430,000 distinct CDR3 sequences, 39% found once. Sequencing used blood. The source is a girl aged 2-10 years with multiple sclerosis.

This chain joins TRBV28 and TRBJ2-1; 11 bases fit TRBD2. This CDR3 comprises 15 residues. With V trimmed by 5 bases and J by 9 bases, 9 bases remained unmatched. Germline loops: CDR1 MDHEN, CDR2 SYDVKM. The CDR3 here is CASSPRHSGRGEQFF. CDR3 DNA: TGTGCCAGCAGTCCAAGACATAGCGGGAGGGGTGAGCAGTTCTTC.

The chain joins TRBV15 to TRBJ1-6; TRBD1 might be the D (6 bases). The V gene lost 0 bases and the J gene lost 10 bases, with 16 bases spanning the gap. The CDR3 contains 16 residues. The germline V gene has CDR1 LNHNV and CDR2 YYDKDF (reference sequence). The CDR3: CATSRDWAGDGSPLHF. In DNA, the CDR3 is TGTGCCACCAGCAGAGATTGGGCAGGGGATGGGTCACCCCTCCACTTT.

The sample holds a few counts of this clonotype. The chain combines TRBV20-1 with TRBJ2-1, with 7 bases identical to TRBD2. Trimming cost V 0 bases and J 3 bases; bases outside gene matches: 11. CDR1 and CDR2 from the germline V gene are DFQATT and SNEGSKA (reference sequence). There are 17 residues in the CDR3. CDR3 bases: TGCAGTGCTAGAGAACTGGCCCTAGCGGAACACTACAATGAGCAGTTCTTC. As protein: CSARELALAEHYNEQFF.

In its sample, this clonotype was seen a few times. The chain couples TRBV6-5 to TRBJ2-7; D is tentatively TRBD1 or TRBD2 (6 bases each). Germline CDR1 is MNHEY and CDR2 is SVGAGI. V was trimmed by 6 bases and J by 6 bases, leaving 12 bases between them. There are 12 residues in the CDR3. The CDR3: CASRIQGGEQYF. DNA of the CDR3: TGTGCCAGCAGGATACAGGGAGGCGAGCAGTACTTC.

This clonotype came up a few times. The CDR3 loop reads CASSLRNYQPQHF. CDR3 sequence (DNA): TGTGCCAGCAGCTTGCGGAATTATCAGCCCCAGCATTTT. This chain links TRBV5-5 with TRBJ1-5; D not certain. The germline CDR1 and CDR2 sequences are SGHKS and YYEKEE (reference sequence). Trimming stripped 1 base from V and 5 bases from J, with 7 bases between. This CDR3 is 13 amino acids long.

This clonotype came up a few times. The rearrangement links TRBV7-2 to TRBJ1-2, with 8 nucleotides matching TRBD1. From germline, CDR1 is SGHTA and CDR2 FQGNSA. V lost 4 bases to trimming and J lost 6 bases; unmatched junction nucleotides: 7. The CDR3 runs to 14 residues. CDR3 nucleotides: TGTGCCAGCAGCTCCAGGGCAGGGGGCAATGGCTACACCTTC. It yields the protein CASSSRAGGNGYTF.

This chain uses TRBV21-1 with TRBJ2-1; the D segment call TRBD1 is taken from the table without a DNA check. TRBV21-1 is listed as a pseudogene. The CDR3 extends over 16 amino acids. CDR3 DNA: TGTGCCAGCAGCAAATTGTGGGACAGTCCCTACAATGAGCAGTTCTTC. Its protein is CASSKLWDSPYNEQFF.

The chain uses TRBV6-6 and TRBJ2-5, with D possibly TRBD2 on 5 matching bases. Germline values: CDR1 MNHNY, CDR2 SVGAGI (reference sequence). CDR3 length equals 14 residues. Trimming took off 2 bases at V and 1 base at J, with 8 bases between the two ends. The CDR3 sequence: CASSYAGVQETQYF. The CDR3, as DNA: TGTGCCAGCAGTTACGCGGGCGTCCAAGAGACCCAGTACTTC.

This clonotype has a handful of counts. The V call is TRBV28, the J call TRBJ2-1, with no clear D. CDR1 is MDHEN and CDR2 is SYDVKM in the germline V gene. V was pared by 5 bases and J by 2 bases, with 10 bases between. The CDR3 extends over 14 amino acids. The chain's CDR3 is CASSNGVPYNEQFF. CDR3 nucleotide sequence: TGTGCCAGCAGTAACGGAGTCCCCTACAATGAGCAGTTCTTC.

The CDR3 region has the DNA TGTGCCAGCTCAGCAGGGTACTATGGCTACACCTTC. Its translation is CASSAGYYGYTF. The chain has TRBV5-4 and TRBJ1-2; D is perhaps TRBD1 (5 bases). Deletions cut 7 bases from V and 3 bases from J, with 10 bases between. Germline assignment: CDR1 SGHNT and CDR2 YYREEE (reference sequence). This CDR3 is built from 12 residues. Supplemented by reference TRBV5-4 and TRBJ1-2, the full variable domain reads ETGVTQSPTHLIKTRGQQVTLRCSSQSGHNTVSWYQQALGQGPQFIFQYYREEENGRGNFPPRFSGLQFPNYSSELNVNALELDDSALYLCASSAGYYGYTFGSGTRLTVV.

V and J are TRBV4-2 and TRBJ1-5, with TRBD1 identical over 9 bases. The CDR3 runs 20 residues. CDR1 and CDR2 from the germline V gene are LGHNA and YNFKEQ. Losses at the gene ends were 0 bases for V and 4 bases for J; bases not matched to a gene: 16. The CDR3 loop reads CASSQENFSMGDRVNQPQHF. CDR3 nucleotide sequence: TGTGCCAGCAGCCAAGAAAATTTTAGCATGGGGGACAGGGTGAATCAGCCCCAGCATTTT.

This clonotype was found a few times. This chain links TRBV7-8 with TRBJ2-1, with 11 bases matching TRBD2. Trimming removed 0 bases from V and 4 bases from J; junction bases left unmatched: 2. This CDR3 is 16 amino acids long. In germline, CDR1 is SGHVS, CDR2 FQNEAQ. In DNA form, the CDR3 reads TGTGCCAGCAGCTTAGCACTAGCGGGGGAATACAATGAGCAGTTCTTC. It yields the protein CASSLALAGEYNEQFF.

The V gene is TRBV14, the J gene TRBJ2-1; 8 nucleotides align to TRBD2. V was pared by 0 bases and J by 9 bases, with 10 bases of the junction left unmatched. The CDR3 has 16 amino acids. Germline-derived CDR1 and CDR2 are SGHDN and FVKESK. CDR3 amino acids: CASSQEGTRAAPEQFF. The DNA of the CDR3 is TGTGCCAGCAGCCAAGAGGGGACTAGAGCCGCCCCTGAGCAGTTCTTC. The full variable domain, its missing parts supplied by reference TRBV14 and TRBJ2-1, is EAGVTQFPSHSVIEKGQTVTLRCDPISGHDNLYWYRRVMGKEIKFLLHFVKESKQDESGMPNNRFLAERTGGTYSTLKVQPAELEDSGVYFCASSQEGTRAAPEQFFGPGTRLTVL.

The rearrangement links TRBV25-1 to TRBJ1-1; D is ambiguous. The germline V gene has CDR1 MGHDK and CDR2 SYGVNS. The V and J ends lost 6 bases and 7 bases respectively, with 12 bases between them. The CDR3 covers 12 residues. The CDR3 DNA is TGTGCCAGCAGGGCGGAAGCAGTTGAAGCTTTCTTT. Encoded protein: CASRAEAVEAFF.

The J gene is TRBJ1-1, the V gene TRBV2, with 10 bases matching TRBD1. The CDR3 spans 14 residues. Germline V lookup: CDR1 SNHLY, CDR2 FYNNEI. The ends lost 4 bases at V and 5 bases at J; junction bases unmatched: 4. CDR3: CASSVTGGLTEAFF. CDR3 in DNA: TGTGCCAGCAGTGTGACAGGGGGCTTGACTGAAGCTTTCTTT. Full variable domain (outside the CDR3, taken from reference TRBV2 and TRBJ1-1): EPEVTQTPSHQVTQMGQEVILRCVPISNHLYFYWYRQILGQKVEFLVSFYNNEISEKSEIFDDQFSVERPDGSNFTLKIRSTKLEDSAMYFCASSVTGGLTEAFFGQGTRLTVV.

The chain employs TRBV12-3 or TRBV12-4 and TRBJ2-1, with 9 bases lining up with TRBD1. With V trimmed by 8 bases and J by 7 bases, 12 bases remained unmatched. This CDR3 contains 15 residues. The CDR3 nucleotides read TGTGCCAGCGGACGTGCTGGACAGGGGAAAAATGAGCAGTTCTTC. It translates to CASGRAGQGKNEQFF.

This clonotype turned up a few times. This rearrangement joins TRBV6-5 to TRBJ2-1; tentative D call: TRBD2 (5 bases). With 4 bases removed from V and 3 bases from J, the gap between germline ends came to 13 bases. CDR1 MNHEY and CDR2 SVGAGI come from the germline V gene. CDR3 length: 15 amino acids. The CDR3 sequence: CASSLRRGFYNEQFF. In DNA, the CDR3 is TGTGCCAGCAGTTTACGTCGGGGTTTCTACAATGAGCAGTTCTTC.

The V and J genes are TRBV20-1 and TRBJ1-5, with D possibly matching TRBD1 (5 bases). The germline CDR1 and CDR2 sequences are DFQATT and SNEGSKA (reference sequence). The CDR3 spans 14 residues. The V and J ends lost 0 bases and 4 bases respectively, with 10 bases between them. For the CDR3, the DNA is TGCAGTGCTAGAGATTCACAGGCAAATCAGCCCCAGCATTTT. Translated, it gives CSARDSQANQPQHF.